These T cell receptor beta chains were read from a single sample in a study of blood T cell repertoires in COVID-19. Some clones are missing from TCRdb's copy, which holds only in-frame ones; the method was immunoSEQ multiplex PCR. The table shows just over 150,000 clones, with 75% to 85% occurring only once. Sequencing was performed on peripheral blood. The receptors stem from a man aged 55 to 69 with acute or convalescent COVID-19. The CDR3 runs from the conserved cysteine through the conserved F or W. Each record gives: J gene, V gene, CDR3 length, clone size, D gene, CDR3 DNA, CDR3 protein. The D gene is left open where the match is weak. Rows may omit the clone size; those that give it use once, few, many or a size class.

j_call: TRBJ1-1
v_call: TRBV6-5
cdr3_length: 13
clone_size: -
d_call: -
cdr3_nt: TGTGCCAGCAGAAAGACAGGTAACACTGAAGCTTTCTTT
cdr3_aa: CASRKTGNTEAFF

j_call: TRBJ1-5
v_call: TRBV18
cdr3_length: 15
clone_size: -
d_call: -
cdr3_nt: TGTGCCAGCTCAGCGGGGGGAAATAGCAATCAGCCCCAGCATTTT
cdr3_aa: CASSAGGNSNQPQHF

j_call: TRBJ2-5
v_call: TRBV30
cdr3_length: 15
clone_size: -
d_call: TRBD2
cdr3_nt: TGTGCCTGGAGTACTAGCGGGGTGATCCAAGAGACCCAGTACTTC
cdr3_aa: CAWSTSGVIQETQYF

j_call: TRBJ1-1
v_call: TRBV11-2
cdr3_length: 13
clone_size: -
d_call: -
cdr3_nt: TGTGCCAGCAGCTTAGGTAGGAGCACTGAAGCTTTCTTT
cdr3_aa: CASSLGRSTEAFF

j_call: TRBJ2-6
v_call: TRBV9
cdr3_length: 15
clone_size: -
d_call: TRBD1
cdr3_nt: TGTGCCAGCAGTTTCGGACAGGGGGCCGCCAACGTCCTGACTTTC
cdr3_aa: CASSFGQGAANVLTF

j_call: TRBJ2-1
v_call: TRBV7-2
cdr3_length: 14
clone_size: -
d_call: TRBD2
cdr3_nt: TGTGCCAGCAGCTTCGGAGGCGGGGGTAATGAGCAGTTCTTC
cdr3_aa: CASSFGGGGNEQFF

j_call: TRBJ2-7
v_call: TRBV6-6
cdr3_length: 14
clone_size: -
d_call: TRBD1
cdr3_nt: TGTGCCAGCAGCGAGACAGGGAATGCCGCCGAGCAGTACTTC
cdr3_aa: CASSETGNAAEQYF

j_call: TRBJ2-3
v_call: TRBV5-4
cdr3_length: 15
clone_size: -
d_call: -
cdr3_nt: TGTGCCAGCAGCTTGAAAACAGTCCCCCTCGATACGCAGTATTTT
cdr3_aa: CASSLKTVPLDTQYF

j_call: TRBJ2-2
v_call: TRBV6-6
cdr3_length: 14
clone_size: -
d_call: -
cdr3_nt: TGTGCCACGTCGGCCGGGATCCAAACCGGGGAGCTGTTTTTT
cdr3_aa: CATSAGIQTGELFF

j_call: TRBJ2-7
v_call: TRBV19
cdr3_length: 14
clone_size: -
d_call: -
cdr3_nt: TGTGCCAGTAGCCCGCTGGACTACACCTACGAGCAGTACTTC
cdr3_aa: CASSPLDYTYEQYF

j_call: TRBJ2-1
v_call: TRBV9
cdr3_length: 14
clone_size: -
d_call: TRBD2
cdr3_nt: TGTGCCAGCACCCCGGGACTAGCGAAGGTTGAGCAGTTCTTC
cdr3_aa: CASTPGLAKVEQFF

j_call: TRBJ2-2
v_call: TRBV10-3
cdr3_length: 14
clone_size: -
d_call: TRBD1
cdr3_nt: TGTGCCATCGCGAGACAGGGGTCCGCCGGGGAGCTGTTTTTT
cdr3_aa: CAIARQGSAGELFF

j_call: TRBJ1-1
v_call: TRBV6-7
cdr3_length: 12
clone_size: -
d_call: TRBD1
cdr3_nt: TGTGCCAGCACTGGGGACAGATATGAAGCTTTCTTT
cdr3_aa: CASTGDRYEAFF

j_call: TRBJ1-3
v_call: TRBV10-3
cdr3_length: 19
clone_size: -
d_call: TRBD1
cdr3_nt: TGTGCCATCAGCAACCATAGCTTGGACAGGGAGTACGGTGGAAACACCATATATTTT
cdr3_aa: CAISNHSLDREYGGNTIYF

j_call: TRBJ2-2
v_call: TRBV14
cdr3_length: 15
clone_size: -
d_call: -
cdr3_nt: TGTGCCAGCAGCCGAACGACAGCGAACACCGGGGAGCTGTTTTTT
cdr3_aa: CASSRTTANTGELFF

j_call: TRBJ1-1
v_call: TRBV2
cdr3_length: 14
clone_size: -
d_call: TRBD1
cdr3_nt: TGTGCCAGCAACCAACAGGGGAGTGCCACTGAAGCTTTCTTT
cdr3_aa: CASNQQGSATEAFF

j_call: TRBJ1-6
v_call: TRBV9
cdr3_length: 13
clone_size: -
d_call: -
cdr3_nt: TGTGCCAGCAGCGGGACGGGAAATTCACCCCTCCACTTT
cdr3_aa: CASSGTGNSPLHF

j_call: TRBJ2-7
v_call: TRBV15
cdr3_length: 15
clone_size: -
d_call: -
cdr3_nt: TGTGCCACCAGCGAAGGGCGCTACAGGGGAGGCGAGCAGTACTTC
cdr3_aa: CATSEGRYRGGEQYF

j_call: TRBJ2-2
v_call: TRBV5-4
cdr3_length: 15
clone_size: -
d_call: TRBD1
cdr3_nt: TGTGCCAGCACCGCGGGACAGGGCAGCACCGGGGAGCTGTTTTTT
cdr3_aa: CASTAGQGSTGELFF

j_call: TRBJ1-5
v_call: TRBV21-1
cdr3_length: 17
clone_size: -
d_call: -
cdr3_nt: TGTGCCAGCAGCAAAGGGGAGGGGGAATATAGCAATCAGCCCCAGCATTTT
cdr3_aa: CASSKGEGEYSNQPQHF

j_call: TRBJ1-6
v_call: TRBV4-3
cdr3_length: 17
clone_size: few
d_call: -
cdr3_nt: TGCGCCAGCAGCCAAGATCTAGGGAGCTCCTATAATTCACCCCTCCACTTT
cdr3_aa: CASSQDLGSSYNSPLHF

j_call: TRBJ2-5
v_call: TRBV4-1
cdr3_length: 15
clone_size: few
d_call: TRBD2
cdr3_nt: TGCGCCAGCAGCCCCGGGACTAGATCGGGTGAGACCCAGTACTTC
cdr3_aa: CASSPGTRSGETQYF

j_call: TRBJ1-4
v_call: TRBV9
cdr3_length: 15
clone_size: -
d_call: -
cdr3_nt: TGTGCCAGCAGCGTAGGGGGGGTACCGAATGAAAAACTGTTTTTT
cdr3_aa: CASSVGGVPNEKLFF

j_call: TRBJ2-1
v_call: TRBV7-3
cdr3_length: 17
clone_size: -
d_call: -
cdr3_nt: TGTGCCAGCAGCTTAGGAGGCCCACTAGGAAATAATTATGAGCAGTTCTTC
cdr3_aa: CASSLGGPLGNNYEQFF

j_call: TRBJ2-7
v_call: TRBV19
cdr3_length: 13
clone_size: -
d_call: TRBD1
cdr3_nt: TGTGCCAGCGGACAGGGACTCTCCTACGAGCAGTACTTC
cdr3_aa: CASGQGLSYEQYF

j_call: TRBJ2-7
v_call: TRBV7-9
cdr3_length: 14
clone_size: -
d_call: -
cdr3_nt: TGTGCCAGCAGCAACCGTAATTGGCCCTACGAGCAGTACTTC
cdr3_aa: CASSNRNWPYEQYF

j_call: TRBJ1-2
v_call: TRBV4-2
cdr3_length: 14
clone_size: -
d_call: TRBD1
cdr3_nt: TGTGCCAGCAGCCAAGAGGAGGGGGCGAATGGCTACACCTTC
cdr3_aa: CASSQEEGANGYTF

j_call: TRBJ1-2
v_call: TRBV6-5
cdr3_length: 14
clone_size: -
d_call: -
cdr3_nt: TGTGCCAGCAGTCCAGAGATGGGGGCGAGAGGCTACACCTTC
cdr3_aa: CASSPEMGARGYTF

j_call: TRBJ2-2
v_call: TRBV12-5
cdr3_length: 17
clone_size: -
d_call: -
cdr3_nt: TGTGCTAGTGGTCTCCTCCAATTACAGGGTTTTGCCGGGGAGCTGTTTTTT
cdr3_aa: CASGLLQLQGFAGELFF

j_call: TRBJ2-7
v_call: TRBV28
cdr3_length: 13
clone_size: -
d_call: -
cdr3_nt: TGTGCCAGCAGCCTACAGGGACCCTACGAGCAGTACTTC
cdr3_aa: CASSLQGPYEQYF

j_call: TRBJ2-7
v_call: TRBV4-3
cdr3_length: 15
clone_size: -
d_call: TRBD2
cdr3_nt: TGCGCCAGCAGCCAACGGACGGGGGGGCCCTACGAGCAGTACTTC
cdr3_aa: CASSQRTGGPYEQYF

j_call: TRBJ1-2
v_call: TRBV29-1
cdr3_length: 13
clone_size: -
d_call: TRBD1
cdr3_nt: TGCAGCGTTACCGGGACAGGCGGATATGGCTACACCTTC
cdr3_aa: CSVTGTGGYGYTF

j_call: TRBJ2-3
v_call: TRBV29-1
cdr3_length: 14
clone_size: -
d_call: -
cdr3_nt: TGCAGCGTTAGAGACAGGAGAATCGGAGATACGCAGTATTTT
cdr3_aa: CSVRDRRIGDTQYF

j_call: TRBJ1-2
v_call: TRBV7-2
cdr3_length: 15
clone_size: -
d_call: -
cdr3_nt: TGTGCCAGCAGCTTAGGAGGGAGGGGGAAGGGTGGCTACACCTTC
cdr3_aa: CASSLGGRGKGGYTF

j_call: TRBJ2-7
v_call: TRBV5-1
cdr3_length: 23
clone_size: -
d_call: TRBD2
cdr3_nt: TGCGCCAGCAGCCCCCCCACCCGGGGGCAGGGGACTAGCGGGAGGTTAGCGGCCTACGAGCAGTACTTC
cdr3_aa: CASSPPTRGQGTSGRLAAYEQYF

j_call: TRBJ1-5
v_call: TRBV24-1
cdr3_length: 15
clone_size: -
d_call: TRBD1
cdr3_nt: TGTGCCACCAGCTCCGGGACAGGCCCTAATCAGCCCCAGCATTTT
cdr3_aa: CATSSGTGPNQPQHF

j_call: TRBJ2-3
v_call: TRBV7-2
cdr3_length: 15
clone_size: -
d_call: -
cdr3_nt: TGTGCCAGCAGCTTATTAGGAGGGTGGGCAGATACGCAGTATTTT
cdr3_aa: CASSLLGGWADTQYF

j_call: TRBJ2-7
v_call: TRBV4-3
cdr3_length: 14
clone_size: -
d_call: -
cdr3_nt: TGCGCCAGCAGCCAAAGTAGGACTTCTTACGAGCAGTACTTC
cdr3_aa: CASSQSRTSYEQYF

j_call: TRBJ2-7
v_call: TRBV9
cdr3_length: 15
clone_size: -
d_call: TRBD1
cdr3_nt: TGTGCCAGCAGCCCCCACAGGGGAAGCTCCTACGAGCAGTACTTC
cdr3_aa: CASSPHRGSSYEQYF

j_call: TRBJ2-1
v_call: TRBV9
cdr3_length: 16
clone_size: -
d_call: TRBD2
cdr3_nt: TGTGCCAGCAGCGTAGGAGAGACTAGCGGCTACAATGAGCAGTTCTTC
cdr3_aa: CASSVGETSGYNEQFF

j_call: TRBJ2-5
v_call: TRBV21-1
cdr3_length: 11
clone_size: -
d_call: -
cdr3_nt: TGTGCCAGCAGTCCCCTAGAGACCCAGTACTTC
cdr3_aa: CASSPLETQYF

j_call: TRBJ1-4
v_call: TRBV28
cdr3_length: 15
clone_size: -
d_call: -
cdr3_nt: TGTGCCAGCAGCCCCCCCCGGGGTGGGCTCGAAGGGCTGTTTTTT
cdr3_aa: CASSPPRGGLEGLFF

j_call: TRBJ2-7
v_call: TRBV11-2
cdr3_length: 13
clone_size: -
d_call: -
cdr3_nt: TGTGCCAGCAGCCCGCCGGGGTCTTACGAGCAGTACTTC
cdr3_aa: CASSPPGSYEQYF

j_call: TRBJ2-1
v_call: TRBV24-1
cdr3_length: 12
clone_size: -
d_call: -
cdr3_nt: TGTGCCACCGGGGCCCTAAGGGGTGAGCAGTTCTTC
cdr3_aa: CATGALRGEQFF

j_call: TRBJ1-1
v_call: TRBV29-1
cdr3_length: 13
clone_size: -
d_call: -
cdr3_nt: TGCAGCGGAGGAAAGGACAGCTACACTGAAGCTTTCTTT
cdr3_aa: CSGGKDSYTEAFF

j_call: TRBJ2-1
v_call: TRBV5-1
cdr3_length: 13
clone_size: few
d_call: TRBD1
cdr3_nt: TGCGCCAGCAGCATCGGACAGGATAATGAGCAGTTCTTC
cdr3_aa: CASSIGQDNEQFF

j_call: TRBJ2-5
v_call: TRBV9
cdr3_length: 15
clone_size: once
d_call: TRBD1
cdr3_nt: TGTGCCAGCAGCCCCCGGGGACAGGGGTCAGAGACCCAGTACTTC
cdr3_aa: CASSPRGQGSETQYF